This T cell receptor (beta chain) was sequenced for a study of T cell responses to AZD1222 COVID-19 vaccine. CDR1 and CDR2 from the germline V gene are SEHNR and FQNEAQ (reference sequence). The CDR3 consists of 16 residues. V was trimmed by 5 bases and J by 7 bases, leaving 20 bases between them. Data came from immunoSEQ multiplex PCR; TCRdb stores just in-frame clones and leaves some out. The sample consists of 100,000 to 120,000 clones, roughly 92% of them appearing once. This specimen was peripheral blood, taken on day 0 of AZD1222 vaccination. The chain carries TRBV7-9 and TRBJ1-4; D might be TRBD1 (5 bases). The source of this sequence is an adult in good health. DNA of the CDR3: TGTGCCAGCAGCCCCGGTCCCGGGGGAGCCAGTGAAAAACTGTTTTTT. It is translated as CASSPGPGGASEKLFF.